Following are 22 T cell receptor beta chains from one sample sequenced in a study of T cell clonality in common variable immunodeficiency. Here immunoSEQ multiplex PCR was the method, and the copy in TCRdb shows in-frame clones only, minus some. Listed for the sample are over 30,000 clones, none seen a single time. Sequenced input: peripheral blood mononuclear cells. The receptors originated from a person aged 18-70 years in good health.

This clone was picked up many times. From the germline J gene comes the end of the CDR3, since the read stops 3 residues before it. The V gene is TRBV20-1, the J gene TRBJ2-5, with 7 bases that match TRBD1. CDR3 size: 12 residues. V lost 5 bases, J lost 5 bases, and 5 bases stayed unmatched. Germline V gene data show CDR1 as DFQATT and CDR2 as SNEGSKA (reference sequence). CDR3 bases read: TGCAGTGCTCTGGACAGGTTGGAGACC. Protein product: CSALDRLET. The full-length CDR3 reads as CSALDRLETQYF.

There are many counts of this clone. Read data end 3 residues before the CDR3 end; the end is taken from the germline J gene. V is TRBV7-2 and J is TRBJ1-2; maybe TRBD1 (6 bases). From germline, CDR1 is SGHTA and CDR2 FQGNSA. Trimming pared 5 bases from V and 4 bases from J, leaving 11 bases between. The CDR3 consists of 13 residues. The sequenced part of the CDR3 DNA is TGTGCCAGCAGCCTACAGGGACGCTATGGC. Translating gives CASSLQGRYG. The complete CDR3 reads CASSLQGRYGYTF.

This clone has at least ten counts. Read data end 3 residues before the CDR3 end; the end is taken from the germline J gene. The chain employs TRBV20-1 and TRBJ2-5, with TRBD2 as a possible D gene (5 bases). The CDR3 runs 14 residues. Trimming removed 3 bases at V and 0 bases at J, with 11 bases between. Germline V gene sequence: CDR1 DFQATT, CDR2 SNEGSKA (reference sequence). Incomplete CDR3 DNA: TGCAGTGCTAGCGCAGACTACAACCAAGAGACC. Protein product: CSASADYNQET. From start to end, the CDR3 is CSASADYNQETQYF.

This clone showed up many times. The missing CDR3 end, 3 residues past where the read stops, is filled in from the germline J gene. V is TRBV2 and J is TRBJ2-7; D not resolved. Germline V lookup: CDR1 SNHLY, CDR2 FYNNEI. This CDR3 is built from 12 residues. V was clipped by 0 bases and J by 6 bases, with 6 bases between them. CDR3 amino acids: CASSEAEVEQYF. The DNA read from the CDR3 is TGTGCCAGCAGTGAAGCTGAGGTCGAG.

About this clone: Coverage ceases 3 residues before the CDR3 finishes, and the germline J gene fills in the end. This chain joins TRBV7-6 and TRBJ2-4, with TRBD1 matching 8 bases. The length of the CDR3 is 13 residues. Germline CDR1 and CDR2: SGHVS and FNYEAQ. This chain's CDR3 is CASSARTGYGQYF. The CDR3 bases that were read are TGTGCCAGCAGCGCAAGGACAGGGTATGGT.

This clone was seen at least ten times. Coverage ceases 3 residues before the CDR3 finishes, and the germline J gene fills in the end. The chain links TRBV5-8 to TRBJ2-5; 10 nucleotides match TRBD2. This CDR3 spans 15 amino acids. V dropped 1 base and J dropped 4; count of bases not matched to a gene: 4. Looked up from germline, CDR1 is SGHTS and CDR2 is YDEGEE. CDR3 residues: CASSLLAGAAETQYF. The CDR3 bases that were read are TGTGCCAGCAGCTTGCTAGCGGGAGCGGCAGAGACC.

This clone was observed many times. The CDR3 sequence: CASSPHLGAKETQYF. The sequenced part of the CDR3 DNA is TGTGCCAGCAGCCCCCATTTGGGGGCCAAAGAGACG. V is TRBV12-3 or TRBV12-4 and J is TRBJ2-3, with D maybe TRBD1 (6 bases). The read ends 3 residues before the CDR3 terminus; that terminus is restored from the germline J gene. This CDR3 has 15 residues.

Turning to this clone: The read ends 3 residues before the CDR3 terminus; that terminus is restored from the germline J gene. The chain joins TRBV5-1 to TRBJ2-3; 14 nucleotides agree with TRBD2. Germline CDR1 reads SGHRS; CDR2 reads YFSETQ. The CDR3 loop spans 17 amino acids. Here the CDR3 reads CASSSRTSGGYQETQYF. CDR3 DNA (partial): TGCGCCAGCAGCTCCCGGACTAGCGGGGGGTACCAAGAGACG.

This clone came up many times. CDR3 amino acids: CASSGTSGTGELFF. The part of the CDR3 DNA that was read is TGTGCCAGCAGCGGGACTAGCGGCACCGGGGAG. The genes are TRBV6-4 and TRBJ2-2; 11 bases agree with TRBD2. The read comes to an end 3 residues before the CDR3 does, leaving the germline J gene to fill in the end. Unmatched junction bases numbered 1, after V lost 6 bases and J lost 4 bases. The germline gives CDR1 MRHNA, CDR2 SNTAGT. The CDR3 extends over 14 amino acids.

This clone was observed a handful of times. The CDR3 extends 3 residues past the end of the read, so its final part is completed from the germline J gene. V gene TRBV11-2 combines with J gene TRBJ2-3; 9 nucleotides line up with TRBD2. Per germline, CDR1 SGHAT and CDR2 FQNNGV. V lost 8 bases to trimming and J lost 6 bases; unmatched junction nucleotides: 12. The CDR3 consists of 15 residues. The CDR3 DNA, read in part, is TGTGCCAGCTGCGGGTGGGGCGGGGGGGTGGATACG. This sequence encodes CASCGWGGGVDT. The complete CDR3 protein is CASCGWGGGVDTQYF.

This clone was observed many times. The read falls 3 residues short of the CDR3 end, and the missing part is taken from the germline J gene. The V and J genes are TRBV24-1 and TRBJ1-5; D perhaps matches TRBD1 (6 bases). Germline V gene data show CDR1 as KGHDR and CDR2 as SFDVKD. The CDR3 totals 16 residues. Trimming removed 2 bases from V and 3 bases from J, with 13 bases in between. CDR3 DNA, as far as it was read: TGTGCCACCAGTGATTCCCGACAGGTGGACAATCAGCCC. Translating gives CATSDSRQVDNQP. The full CDR3 protein reads CATSDSRQVDNQPQHF.

In this sample, this clone turned up many times. Read coverage stops 3 residues before the CDR3 terminus; the germline J gene supplies the remainder. The chain uses TRBV30 and TRBJ2-5, with a possible D match to TRBD2 (5 bases). There are 13 residues in the CDR3. V shed 4 bases and J shed 2 bases, with 11 bases lying between them. Germline CDR1 GTSNPN, CDR2 SVGIG (reference sequence). The sequenced part of the CDR3 DNA is TGTGCCTGGACCCCACGGGGTCAAGAGACC. Translation: CAWTPRGQET. The entire CDR3 protein is CAWTPRGQETQYF.

This clone was recorded many times. The CDR3 extends 3 residues past the end of the read, so its final part is completed from the germline J gene. The J gene is TRBJ2-7, the V gene TRBV5-1; D might be TRBD2 (5 bases). CDR1 and CDR2 from the germline V gene are SGHRS and YFSETQ. The CDR3 runs to 13 residues. Trimming took 3 bases from V and 3 from J, leaving 10 bases between them. CDR3 DNA, as far as it was read: TGCGCCAGCAGCTGGGATAGCGTCTACGAG. As protein: CASSWDSVYE. In full, the CDR3 reads CASSWDSVYEQYF. Complete variable domain (other parts from reference TRBV5-1 and TRBJ2-7): KAGVTQTPRYLIKTRGQQVTLSCSPISGHRSVSWYQQTPGQGLQFLFEYFSETQRNKGNFPGRFSGRQFSNSRSEMNVSTLELGDSALYLCASSWDSVYEQYFGPGTRLTVT.

This clone was counted only a few times. The read stops 3 residues short of the end of the CDR3; the missing end is completed from the germline J gene. The chain combines TRBV18 with TRBJ1-2; 9 bases are a match to TRBD1. Germline values: CDR1 KGHSH, CDR2 LQKENI. This CDR3 has 17 amino acids. The CDR3 sequence: CASSPPYGTGSDNDYTF. CDR3 DNA (partial): TGTGCCAGCTCACCACCGTACGGGACAGGGTCCGACAATGAC.

The table lists this clone with many counts. Read sequence stops 3 residues before the CDR3 end, and the germline J gene provides the missing end. The J gene is TRBJ1-5, the V gene TRBV18, with D unresolved. V was cut by 3 bases and J by 6 bases, with 6 bases left in between. Germline CDR1 reads KGHSH; CDR2 reads LQKENI. This CDR3 is built from 12 residues. The sequenced CDR3 bases are TGTGCCAGCTCACCGAAGGGTCAGCCC. Protein sequence: CASSPKGQP. The complete CDR3 sequence is CASSPKGQPQHF.

This clone was seen ten or more times. The read halts 3 residues ahead of the CDR3 end, with the missing end drawn from the germline J gene. This chain connects TRBV11-2 to TRBJ1-6, with 8 positions matching TRBD1. CDR1 and CDR2 (germline): SGHAT, FQNNGV. The CDR3 is made up of 15 amino acids. The V and J ends lost 5 bases and 12 bases, in that order; junction bases with no gene match: 12. CDR3 residues: CASSPGQGAKKPLHF. The CDR3 DNA, read in part, is TGTGCCAGCAGCCCTGGACAGGGAGCAAAGAAACCC.

At least ten counts were recorded for this clone. Germline and junction disagree at one end, which may indicate a read error. The CDR3 is cut off 3 residues early in the read; its end comes from the germline J gene. The V and J genes are TRBV4-2 and TRBJ1-2; TRBD1 might be the D (6 bases). This CDR3 has 15 amino acids. CDR1 is LGHNA, CDR2 YNFKEQ, per germline. The CDR3 sequence: CASSQDRQGYYGYTF. The CDR3 DNA, read in part, is TGCGCCAGCAGCCAAGACCGTCAGGGGTACTATGGC.

This clone was detected many times. The sequenced fragment ends 3 residues before the CDR3 boundary, so the rest is inferred from the germline J gene. The gene calls are TRBV20-1 and TRBJ1-1; perhaps TRBD1 as D (6 bases). Germline V gene sequence: CDR1 DFQATT, CDR2 SNEGSKA (reference sequence). Trimming cost V 3 bases and J 7 bases, with 21 bases left between them. The CDR3 has 15 amino acids. CDR3 region: CSASARQASWGEAFF. The CDR3 bases that were read are TGCAGTGCTAGTGCCCGACAGGCCTCATGGGGTGAA.

This clone appeared many times. Read sequence stops 3 residues before the CDR3 end, and the germline J gene provides the missing end. The chain uses TRBV20-1 and TRBJ2-7; 7 nucleotides agree with TRBD1. Germline V gives CDR1 DFQATT, CDR2 SNEGSKA (reference sequence). V shed 0 bases and J 4 bases; nucleotides not matched to a gene: 6. The CDR3 totals 14 residues. The DNA read from the CDR3 is TGCAGTGCTAGAGACCCCCGCAGGGGGTACGAG. The encoded protein is CSARDPRRGYE. The whole CDR3 protein is CSARDPRRGYEQYF.

In this sample, this clone turned up many times. Read data end 3 residues before the CDR3 end; the end is taken from the germline J gene. The J gene is TRBJ2-3, the V gene TRBV20-1; TRBD2 aligns across 14 bases. The CDR3 runs to 17 residues. J lost 2 bases, V lost 6 bases, and 10 bases had no gene match. Germline lookup yields CDR1 DFQATT and CDR2 SNEGSKA (reference sequence). CDR3 bases read: TGCAGTGCGCAGAGACTAGCGGGGGGGAATCCCACAGATACG. It codes for CSAQRLAGGNPTDT. The whole CDR3 region reads CSAQRLAGGNPTDTQYF.

Concerning this clone itself: The junction shows a germline mismatch at one end, possibly a read error. The CDR3 extends 3 residues past the end of the read, so its final part is completed from the germline J gene. This sequence joins TRBV7-7 and TRBJ1-2; 7 bases are shared with TRBD1. CDR1 and CDR2 (germline): SSHAT, FNYEAQ (reference sequence). The CDR3 extends over 14 amino acids. CDR3 DNA, as far as it was read: TGTGCTAGCAGCCCGTCAGGGGGAGCCTACGAC. Its translation: CASSPSGGAYD. The full CDR3 protein reads CASSPSGGAYDYTF.

This clone was seen at least ten times. At one end the junction does not follow the germline gene, possibly because of a read error. The read stops 3 residues short of the end of the CDR3; the missing end is completed from the germline J gene. The rearrangement links TRBV4-2 to TRBJ1-2; 11 nucleotides match TRBD1. The length of the CDR3 is 15 residues. From germline, CDR1 is LGHNA and CDR2 YNFKEQ. Here the CDR3 reads CASSLNGQGAGDYTF. CDR3 DNA (partial): TGCGCCAGCAGCCTCAACGGACAGGGGGCCGGGGAC.